This T cell receptor beta chain was recorded in a study of T cell responses to AZD1222 COVID-19 vaccine. Points from the study as a whole: Close to half of all spike-specific TCRs reportedly target regions of the variants that are unmutated. With dominance at 160-218 and 743-854, vaccine-associated CD4 TCRs spanned spike.

Points on this clone: Antigen: not known.

Method: immunoSEQ multiplex PCR; TCRdb's copy keeps in-frame clones and lacks some. Found here are some 150,000 clones, approximately 95% of them singletons; the top ten hold 3.5% to 5%. This CDR3 is 11 amino acids long. Trimming left V 7 bases short and J 4 bases short, with 5 bases between. The TCR comes from an adult in good health. The V and J genes are TRBV12-3 or TRBV12-4 and TRBJ1-3, with D unclear. The sequencing used peripheral blood, collected on day 0 of AZD1222 vaccination. The CDR3 DNA reads TGTGCCAGCACGCTCGGAAACACCATATATTTT. This codes for CASTLGNTIYF.